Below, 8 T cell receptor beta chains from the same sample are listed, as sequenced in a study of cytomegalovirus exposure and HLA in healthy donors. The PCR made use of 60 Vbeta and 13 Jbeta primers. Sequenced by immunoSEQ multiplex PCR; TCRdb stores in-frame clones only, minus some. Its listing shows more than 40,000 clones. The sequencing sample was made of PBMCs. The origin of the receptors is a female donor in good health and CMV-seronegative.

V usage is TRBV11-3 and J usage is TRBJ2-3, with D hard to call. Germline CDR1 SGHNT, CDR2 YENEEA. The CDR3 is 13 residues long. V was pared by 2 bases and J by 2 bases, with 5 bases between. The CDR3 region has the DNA TGTGCCAGCAGCTTATCAGACACAGATACGCAGTATTTT. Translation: CASSLSDTDTQYF.

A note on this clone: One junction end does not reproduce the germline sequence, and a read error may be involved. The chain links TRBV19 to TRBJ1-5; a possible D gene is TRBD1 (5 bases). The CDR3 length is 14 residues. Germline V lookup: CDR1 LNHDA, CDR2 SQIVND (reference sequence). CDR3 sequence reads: CASSMGWGNQPQHF. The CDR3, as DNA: TGTGCCAGTAGTATGGGTTGGGGCAACCAGCCCCAGCATTTT.

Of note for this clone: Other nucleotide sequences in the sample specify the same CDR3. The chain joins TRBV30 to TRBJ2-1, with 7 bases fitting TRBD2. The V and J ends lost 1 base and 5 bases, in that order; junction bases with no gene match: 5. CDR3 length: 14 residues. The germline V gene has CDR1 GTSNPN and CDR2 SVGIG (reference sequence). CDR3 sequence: CAWSGGSSDNEQFF. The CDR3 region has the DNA TGTGCCTGGAGTGGCGGGAGTTCCGACAATGAGCAGTTCTTC.

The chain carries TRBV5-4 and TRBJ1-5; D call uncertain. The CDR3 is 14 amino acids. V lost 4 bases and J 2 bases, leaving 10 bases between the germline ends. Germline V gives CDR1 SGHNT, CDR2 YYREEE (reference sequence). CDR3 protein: CASSRDLGNQPQHF. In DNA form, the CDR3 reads TGTGCCAGCAGCCGAGACCTAGGCAATCAGCCCCAGCATTTT. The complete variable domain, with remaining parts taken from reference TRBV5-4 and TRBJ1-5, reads ETGVTQSPTHLIKTRGQQVTLRCSSQSGHNTVSWYQQALGQGPQFIFQYYREEENGRGNFPPRFSGLQFPNYSSELNVNALELDDSALYLCASSRDLGNQPQHFGDGTRLSIL.

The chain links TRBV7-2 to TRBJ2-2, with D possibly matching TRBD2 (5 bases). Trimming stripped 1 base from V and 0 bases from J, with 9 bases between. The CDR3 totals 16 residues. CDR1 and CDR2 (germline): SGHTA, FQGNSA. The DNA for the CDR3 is TGTGCCAGCAGCTTAGGAGGGCCGTCGAACACCGGGGAGCTGTTTTTT. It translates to CASSLGGPSNTGELFF.

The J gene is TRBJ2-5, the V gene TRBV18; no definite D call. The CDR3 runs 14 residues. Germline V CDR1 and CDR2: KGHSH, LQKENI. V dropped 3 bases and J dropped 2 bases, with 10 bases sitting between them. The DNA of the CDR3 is TGTGCCAGCTCACCGGCAGCGCCACAAGAGACCCAGTACTTC. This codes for CASSPAAPQETQYF.

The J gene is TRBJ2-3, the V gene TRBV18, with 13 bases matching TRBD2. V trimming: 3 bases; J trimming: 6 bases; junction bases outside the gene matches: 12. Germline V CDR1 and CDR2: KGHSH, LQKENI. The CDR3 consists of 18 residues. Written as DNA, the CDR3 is TGTGCCAGCTCACCGACACTCTCCGGGACTAGCGGGGACGATACGCAGTATTTT. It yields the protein CASSPTLSGTSGDDTQYF.

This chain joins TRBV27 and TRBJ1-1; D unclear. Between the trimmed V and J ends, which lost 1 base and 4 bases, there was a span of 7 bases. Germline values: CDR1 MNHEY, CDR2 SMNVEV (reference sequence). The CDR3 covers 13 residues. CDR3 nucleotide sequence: TGTGCCAGCAGTTTATGGGAGCGCACTGAAGCTTTCTTT. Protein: CASSLWERTEAFF.